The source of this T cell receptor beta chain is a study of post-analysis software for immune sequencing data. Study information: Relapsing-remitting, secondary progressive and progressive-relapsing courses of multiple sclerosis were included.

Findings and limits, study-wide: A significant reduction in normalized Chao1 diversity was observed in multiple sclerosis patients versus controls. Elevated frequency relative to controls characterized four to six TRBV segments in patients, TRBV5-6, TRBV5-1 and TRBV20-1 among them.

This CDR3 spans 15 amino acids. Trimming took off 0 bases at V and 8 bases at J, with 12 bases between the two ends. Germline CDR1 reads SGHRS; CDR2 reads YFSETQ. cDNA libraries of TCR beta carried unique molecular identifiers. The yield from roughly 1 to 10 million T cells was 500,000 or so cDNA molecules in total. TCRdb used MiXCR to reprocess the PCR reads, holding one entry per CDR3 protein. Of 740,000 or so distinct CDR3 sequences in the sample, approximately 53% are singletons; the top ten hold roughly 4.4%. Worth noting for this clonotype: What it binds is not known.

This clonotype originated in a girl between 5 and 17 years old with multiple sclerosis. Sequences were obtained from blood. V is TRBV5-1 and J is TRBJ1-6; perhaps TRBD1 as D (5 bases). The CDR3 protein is CASSLGSGVHSPLHF. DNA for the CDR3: TGCGCCAGCAGCTTGGGGTCGGGGGTCCATTCACCCCTCCACTTT.